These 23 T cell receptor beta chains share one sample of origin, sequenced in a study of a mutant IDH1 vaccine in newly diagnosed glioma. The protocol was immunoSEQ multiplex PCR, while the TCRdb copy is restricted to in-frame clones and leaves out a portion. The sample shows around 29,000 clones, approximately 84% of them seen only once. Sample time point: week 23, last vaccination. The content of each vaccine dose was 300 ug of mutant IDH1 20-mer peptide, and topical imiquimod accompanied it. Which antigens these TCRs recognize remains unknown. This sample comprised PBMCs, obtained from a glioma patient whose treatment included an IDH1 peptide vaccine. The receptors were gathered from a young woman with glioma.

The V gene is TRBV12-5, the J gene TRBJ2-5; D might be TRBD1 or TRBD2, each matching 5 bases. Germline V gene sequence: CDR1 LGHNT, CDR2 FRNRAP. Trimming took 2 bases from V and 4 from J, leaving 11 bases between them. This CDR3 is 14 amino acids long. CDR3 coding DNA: TGTGCTAGTGGTTTGAACGTTGGGACAGAGACCCAGTACTTC. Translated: CASGLNVGTETQYF.

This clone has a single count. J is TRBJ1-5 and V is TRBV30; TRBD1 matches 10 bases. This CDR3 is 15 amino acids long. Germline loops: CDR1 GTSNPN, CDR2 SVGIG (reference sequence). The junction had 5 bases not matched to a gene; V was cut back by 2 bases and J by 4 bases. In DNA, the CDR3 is TGTGCCTGGAGTACCGGGACAGGGGTGAATCAGCCCCAGCATTTT. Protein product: CAWSTGTGVNQPQHF.

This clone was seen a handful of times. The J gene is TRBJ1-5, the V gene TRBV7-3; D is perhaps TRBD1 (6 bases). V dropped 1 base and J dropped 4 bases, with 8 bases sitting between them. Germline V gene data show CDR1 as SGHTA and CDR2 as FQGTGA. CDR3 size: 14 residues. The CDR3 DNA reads TGTGCCAGCAGCTTAAGGGACACTAATCAGCCCCAGCATTTT. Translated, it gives CASSLRDTNQPQHF.

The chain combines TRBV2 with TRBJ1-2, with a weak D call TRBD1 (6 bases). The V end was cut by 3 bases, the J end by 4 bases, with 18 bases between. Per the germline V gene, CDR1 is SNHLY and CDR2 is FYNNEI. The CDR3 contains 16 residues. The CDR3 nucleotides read TGTGCCAGCAGTGAGGGGGCATCGGCGGGGAGCTATGGCTACACCTTC. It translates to CASSEGASAGSYGYTF. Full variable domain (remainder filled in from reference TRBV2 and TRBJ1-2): EPEVTQTPSHQVTQMGQEVILRCVPISNHLYFYWYRQILGQKVEFLVSFYNNEISEKSEIFDDQFSVERPDGSNFTLKIRSTKLEDSAMYFCASSEGASAGSYGYTFGSGTRLTVV.

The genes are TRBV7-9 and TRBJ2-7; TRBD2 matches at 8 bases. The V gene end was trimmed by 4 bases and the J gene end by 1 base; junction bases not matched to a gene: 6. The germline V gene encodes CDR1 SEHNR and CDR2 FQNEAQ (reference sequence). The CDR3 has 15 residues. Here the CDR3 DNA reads TGTGCCAGCAGCTCTAATGGACTAGCTTCCTACGAGCAGTACTTC. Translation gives CASSSNGLASYEQYF.

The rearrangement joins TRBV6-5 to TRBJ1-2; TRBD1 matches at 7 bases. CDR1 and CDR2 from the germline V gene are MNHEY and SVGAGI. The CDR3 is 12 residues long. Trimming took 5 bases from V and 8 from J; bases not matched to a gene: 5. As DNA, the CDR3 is TGTGCCAGCAGTAGCCAGGGGGGGGGCTACACCTTC. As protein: CASSSQGGGYTF.

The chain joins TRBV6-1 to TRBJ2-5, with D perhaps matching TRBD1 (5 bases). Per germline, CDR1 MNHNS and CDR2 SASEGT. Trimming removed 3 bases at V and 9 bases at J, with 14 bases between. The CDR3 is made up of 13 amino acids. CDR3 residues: CASSENQGRSQYF. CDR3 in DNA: TGTGCCAGCAGTGAGAACCAGGGTCGGTCCCAGTACTTC.

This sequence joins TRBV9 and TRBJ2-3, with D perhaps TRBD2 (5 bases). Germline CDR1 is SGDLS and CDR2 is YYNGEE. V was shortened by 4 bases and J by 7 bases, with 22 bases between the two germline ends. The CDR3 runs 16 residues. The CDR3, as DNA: TGTGCCAGCAGCCCCTTCGGACGGGATCACCGGAATACGCAGTATTTT. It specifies CASSPFGRDHRNTQYF. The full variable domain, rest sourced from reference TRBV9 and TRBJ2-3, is DSGVTQTPKHLITATGQRVTLRCSPRSGDLSVYWYQQSLDQGLQFLIQYYNGEERAKGNILERFSAQQFPDLHSELNLSSLELGDSALYFCASSPFGRDHRNTQYFGPGTRLTVL.

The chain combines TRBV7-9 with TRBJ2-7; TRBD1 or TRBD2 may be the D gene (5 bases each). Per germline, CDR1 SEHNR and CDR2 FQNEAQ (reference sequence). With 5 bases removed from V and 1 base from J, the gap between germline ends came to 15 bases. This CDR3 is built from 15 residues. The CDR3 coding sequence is TGTGCCAGCAGCCCTGCGAGGGGTGGATCCTACGAGCAGTACTTC. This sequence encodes CASSPARGGSYEQYF.

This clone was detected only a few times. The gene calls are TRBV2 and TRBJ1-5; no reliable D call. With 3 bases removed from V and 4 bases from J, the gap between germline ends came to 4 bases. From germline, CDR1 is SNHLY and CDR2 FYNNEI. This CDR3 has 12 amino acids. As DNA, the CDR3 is TGTGCCAGCAGTGATTTGAATCAGCCCCAGCATTTT. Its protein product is CASSDLNQPQHF. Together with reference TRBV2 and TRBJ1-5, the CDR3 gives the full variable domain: EPEVTQTPSHQVTQMGQEVILRCVPISNHLYFYWYRQILGQKVEFLVSFYNNEISEKSEIFDDQFSVERPDGSNFTLKIRSTKLEDSAMYFCASSDLNQPQHFGDGTRLSIL.

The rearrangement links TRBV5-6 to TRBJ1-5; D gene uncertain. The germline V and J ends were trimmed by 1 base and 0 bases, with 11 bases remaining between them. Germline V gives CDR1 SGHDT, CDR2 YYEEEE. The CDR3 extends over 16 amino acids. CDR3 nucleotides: TGTGCCAGCAGCTTGCTAGCTGGAGCTAGCAATCAGCCCCAGCATTTT. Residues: CASSLLAGASNQPQHF.

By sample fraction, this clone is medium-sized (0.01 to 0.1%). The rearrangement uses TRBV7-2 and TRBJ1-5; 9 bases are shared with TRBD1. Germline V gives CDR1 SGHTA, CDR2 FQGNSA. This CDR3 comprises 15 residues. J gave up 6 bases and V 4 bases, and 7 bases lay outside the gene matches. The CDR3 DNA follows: TGTGCCAGCAGCTCAGGTACAGGGGGCTCTCAGCCCCAGCATTTT. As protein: CASSSGTGGSQPQHF.

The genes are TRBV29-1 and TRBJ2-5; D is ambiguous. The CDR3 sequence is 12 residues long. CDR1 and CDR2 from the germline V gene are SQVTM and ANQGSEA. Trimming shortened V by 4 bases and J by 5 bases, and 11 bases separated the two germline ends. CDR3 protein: CSVGQSGETQYF. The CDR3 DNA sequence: TGCAGCGTTGGGCAGTCCGGGGAGACCCAGTACTTC.

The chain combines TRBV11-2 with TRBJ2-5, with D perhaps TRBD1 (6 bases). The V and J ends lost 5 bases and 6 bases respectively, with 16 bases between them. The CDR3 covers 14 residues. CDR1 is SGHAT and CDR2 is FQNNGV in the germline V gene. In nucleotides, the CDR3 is TGTGCCAGCAGCGTCAACAGGGCGAGTAAGACCCAGTACTTC. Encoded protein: CASSVNRASKTQYF.

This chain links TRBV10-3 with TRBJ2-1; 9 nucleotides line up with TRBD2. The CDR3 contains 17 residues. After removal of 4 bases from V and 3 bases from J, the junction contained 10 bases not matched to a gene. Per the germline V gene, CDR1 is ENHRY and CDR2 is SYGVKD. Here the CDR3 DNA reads TGTGCCATCAGTGGAACTAGCGGGCTCCGAAACTACAATGAGCAGTTCTTC. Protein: CAISGTSGLRNYNEQFF.

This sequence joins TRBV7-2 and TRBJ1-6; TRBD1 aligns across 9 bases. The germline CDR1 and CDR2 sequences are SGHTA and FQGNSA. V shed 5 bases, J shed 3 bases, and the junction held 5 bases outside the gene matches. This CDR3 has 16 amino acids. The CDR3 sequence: CASSDPDRGYNSPLHF. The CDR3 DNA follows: TGTGCCAGCAGCGATCCGGACAGGGGCTATAATTCACCCCTCCACTTT.

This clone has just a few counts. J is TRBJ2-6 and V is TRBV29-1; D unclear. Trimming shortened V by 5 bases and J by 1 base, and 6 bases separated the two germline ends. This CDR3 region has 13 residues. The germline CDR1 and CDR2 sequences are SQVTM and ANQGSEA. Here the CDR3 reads CSVMASGANVLTF. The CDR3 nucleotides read TGCAGCGTTATGGCTTCTGGGGCCAACGTCCTGACTTTC.

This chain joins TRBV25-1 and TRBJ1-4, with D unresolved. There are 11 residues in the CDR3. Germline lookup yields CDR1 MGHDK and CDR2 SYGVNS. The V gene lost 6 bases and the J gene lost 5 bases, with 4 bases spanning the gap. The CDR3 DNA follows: TGTGCCAGCAGGGAAAATGAAAAACTGTTTTTT. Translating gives CASRENEKLFF.

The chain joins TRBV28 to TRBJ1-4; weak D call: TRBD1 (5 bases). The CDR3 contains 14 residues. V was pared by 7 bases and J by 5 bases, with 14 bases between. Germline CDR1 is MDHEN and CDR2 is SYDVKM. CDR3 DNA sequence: TGTGCCAGCACCTCCGGGACGGAGAATGAAAAACTGTTTTTT. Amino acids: CASTSGTENEKLFF.

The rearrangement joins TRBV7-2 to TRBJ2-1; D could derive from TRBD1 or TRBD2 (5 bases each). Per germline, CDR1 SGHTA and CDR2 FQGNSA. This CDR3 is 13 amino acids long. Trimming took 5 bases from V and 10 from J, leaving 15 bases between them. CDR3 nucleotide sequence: TGTGCCAGCAGCCCCGACGGGGCCCGCGAGCAGTTCTTC. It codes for CASSPDGAREQFF.

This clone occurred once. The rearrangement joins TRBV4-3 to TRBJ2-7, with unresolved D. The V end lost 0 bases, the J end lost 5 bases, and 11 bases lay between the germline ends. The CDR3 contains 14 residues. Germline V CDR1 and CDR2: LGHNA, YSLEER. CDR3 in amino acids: CASSQEDTSDEQYF. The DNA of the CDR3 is TGCGCCAGCAGCCAAGAAGACACATCCGACGAGCAGTACTTC.

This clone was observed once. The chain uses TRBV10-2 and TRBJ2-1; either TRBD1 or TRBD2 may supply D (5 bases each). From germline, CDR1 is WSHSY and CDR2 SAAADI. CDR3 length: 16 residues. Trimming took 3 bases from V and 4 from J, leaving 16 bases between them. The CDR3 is CASSEEGILFYNEQFF. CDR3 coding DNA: TGCGCCAGCAGTGAAGAGGGGATATTATTTTACAATGAGCAGTTCTTC.

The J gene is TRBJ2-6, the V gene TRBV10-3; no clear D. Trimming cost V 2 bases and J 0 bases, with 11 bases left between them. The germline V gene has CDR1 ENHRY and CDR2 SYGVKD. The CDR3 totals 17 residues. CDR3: CAISEGYRGSGANVLTF. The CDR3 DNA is TGTGCCATCAGTGAGGGTTATCGCGGCTCTGGGGCCAACGTCCTGACTTTC.